A selection of T cell receptor beta chains follows, all from one sample in a study of T cell repertoires in ileal Crohn's disease. Assay: immunoSEQ multiplex PCR; the TCRdb copy retains only in-frame clones and omits some. The table shows tens of thousands of clones, with less than 90% occurring only once. Sequenced sample: ileal tissue. Receptors were obtained from an adult with Crohn's disease. Each CDR3 is given without its conserved first and last residue. A clone size is listed for some rows: how often the clone was seen (once, few, many), or a class if it is expanded.

v_call clone_size cdr3_aa
TRBV11-2 NA ASSPARVTGELF
TRBV18 NA ASSTGLEETQY
TRBV2 NA ASSVGKLGLAGEAQETQY
TRBV10-1 few ASRSGTGGFTQPQH
TRBV7-9 NA ASSFGRNRYNYGYT
TRBV2 NA ASSNPGQGLGEAF
TRBV27 NA ASSGVGARTDTQY
TRBV2 NA ASRRDIANEKLF
TRBV5-1 NA ASSPGDRETIPLH
TRBV30 NA AGRTGGDGYT
TRBV4-3 NA ASSQGLWTSGIYEQY
TRBV10-3 NA AVEGGDGYT
TRBV18 NA ASSPQQGRVQETQY
TRBV5-4 NA ASSLSRETEAF
TRBV19 NA ASSMAGTGNQKLF
TRBV14 once ASSQGQKINYGYT
TRBV5-1 NA ASSLAVFQEVYTDTQY
TRBV20-1 NA SARVVGLTF
TRBV4-2 NA ASSQDIGDTQY
TRBV5-8 once ASSFLGGGGYT
TRBV5-6 NA ASSLAGGRNQPQH
TRBV5-1 NA ASSLTSGSLPYEQY
TRBV9 NA ASSLGDRAEAF
TRBV27 NA ASGAADLEAF
TRBV9 NA ASSVGPREHNEQF
TRBV29-1 NA SVGTIANTGELF
TRBV2 NA ASTVWAGEAF
TRBV27 NA ASGLTSGSSSYEQY
TRBV14 NA ASSIGQVISPLH
TRBV6-5 NA ASSYSWQGNQPQH
TRBV25-1 once ASSEIRREWSGNEQF
TRBV5-6 NA ASSFGEDNSPLH
TRBV5-1 once ASSRGLAGGPQYEQY
TRBV6-1 few ASSEGHSAQY
TRBV29-1 NA SRLGDSTDTQY
TRBV10-1 NA ASSEGTVGQPQH
TRBV5-4 NA ASSLESGHGYT
TRBV9 NA ASSVEGTELRAF
TRBV7-6 NA ASSGGTVNTGELF
TRBV19 NA ATSRTSGRGEQF
TRBV7-3 NA ASSPARRGSNTGELF
TRBV7-6 NA ASSLAGGDYNEQF
TRBV28 NA ASSFEVLGELF
TRBV5-1 NA ASSQDITGEAF
TRBV5-1 NA ASRMDSNYGYT
TRBV19 NA ASEADTQY
TRBV5-1 few ASSLFPGQGEAF
TRBV18 few ASSPGLDLEAF
TRBV5-1 few ASSTGQPNSPLH
TRBV2 NA ASRGMETEAF
TRBV6-6 NA ASSYGQDGYT
TRBV19 once ASSRLTSGGAYYTDTQY